The 32 T cell receptor beta chains below come from one sample, sequenced in a study of shared clonotypes between healthy human individuals. Here immunoSEQ multiplex PCR was the method, and the copy in TCRdb shows in-frame clones only, minus some. Here the sample spans a few million clones, approximately 96% being singletons. The sequencing sample was made of naive CD4+ T cells sorted from blood. Regarding subset: CD45RA+ positively selected. The receptors originated from a man aged 18-30 years in good health.

V usage is TRBV7-8 and J usage is TRBJ1-6, with a weak D call TRBD1 (5 bases). Trimming pared 5 bases from V and 9 bases from J, leaving 23 bases between. In germline, CDR1 is SGHVS, CDR2 FQNEAQ. This CDR3 comprises 17 residues. The chain's CDR3 is CASSPPPYSSGGSPLHF. The CDR3 nucleotides are TGTGCCAGCAGCCCTCCGCCTTATTCCTCGGGGGGTTCACCCCTCCACTTT. The complete variable domain, with remaining parts taken from reference TRBV7-8 and TRBJ1-6, reads GAGVSQSPRYKVAKRGQDVALRCDPISGHVSLFWYQQALGQGPEFLTYFQNEAQLDKSGLPSDRFFAERPEGSVSTLKIQRTQQEDSAVYLCASSPPPYSSGGSPLHFGNGTRLTVT.

J is TRBJ1-1 and V is TRBV5-1; D not certain. The V end lost 1 base, the J end lost 3 bases, and 10 bases lay between the germline ends. From germline, CDR1 is SGHRS and CDR2 YFSETQ. The CDR3 contains 14 residues. CDR3 bases: TGCGCCAGCAGCTTGAGAGGACGGGACACTGAAGCTTTCTTT. This codes for CASSLRGRDTEAFF.

The chain carries TRBV5-6 and TRBJ2-2; tentative D call: TRBD2 (7 bases). Trimming removed 1 base at V and 7 bases at J, with 17 bases between. Germline V gene lookup returns CDR1 SGHDT and CDR2 YYEEEE. This CDR3 spans 16 amino acids. DNA for the CDR3: TGTGCCAGCAGCTTGTACGCGGGGGCCGTTGGCGGGGAGCTGTTTTTT. This sequence encodes CASSLYAGAVGGELFF.

This chain uses TRBV10-3 with TRBJ2-2, with 7 bases lining up with TRBD1. The CDR3 totals 17 residues. Germline trimming cut 3 bases from V and 0 bases from J; bases unmatched to any gene: 7. Per the germline V gene, CDR1 is ENHRY and CDR2 is SYGVKD. For the CDR3, the DNA is TGTGCCATCAGTGATCCCGACAGGGCCGCGAACACCGGGGAGCTGTTTTTT. Its translation: CAISDPDRAANTGELFF.

V usage is TRBV2 and J usage is TRBJ2-1; TRBD2 is a possible D gene (6 bases). This CDR3 spans 16 amino acids. Between the trimmed V and J ends, which lost 5 bases and 2 bases, there was a span of 16 bases. CDR1 and CDR2 from the germline V gene are SNHLY and FYNNEI. In DNA form, the CDR3 reads TGTGCCAGCAGTCGGCTAGCGTCGAGACCCTACAATGAGCAGTTCTTC. Protein: CASSRLASRPYNEQFF.

This clone is a singleton in its sample. V gene TRBV5-1 combines with J gene TRBJ2-5; D tentatively fits TRBD1 or TRBD2 (5 bases each). Trimming took off 2 bases at V and 4 bases at J, with 12 bases between the two ends. This CDR3 is built from 14 residues. The germline V gene has CDR1 SGHRS and CDR2 YFSETQ. For the CDR3, the DNA is TGCGCCAGCAGCTTTACTAGGGGCGCAGAGACCCAGTACTTC. It specifies CASSFTRGAETQYF.

The chain combines TRBV21-1 with TRBJ1-3. TRBV21-1 is listed as a pseudogene. CDR3 length: 18 residues. The CDR3: CASSKRWVAGARGNTIYF. The CDR3 DNA follows: TGTGCCAGCAGCAAACGATGGGTAGCGGGGGCGCGGGGAAACACCATATATTTT.

This clone was seen only once. At the DNA level, this CDR3 is encoded by other sequences in the same sample as well. The J gene is TRBJ2-7, the V gene TRBV6-6; TRBD2 matches at 11 bases. This CDR3 comprises 14 residues. Germline CDR1 reads MNHNY; CDR2 reads SVGAGI (reference sequence). The V segment lost 6 bases and the J segment 3 bases; nucleotides outside the gene matches: 4. CDR3 amino acids: CASSRLAGGYEQYF. CDR3 DNA sequence: TGTGCCAGCAGCCGGCTAGCGGGGGGCTACGAGCAGTACTTC.

V gene TRBV2 combines with J gene TRBJ2-5; TRBD2 agrees at 9 bases. The CDR3 covers 13 residues. Germline-derived CDR1 and CDR2 are SNHLY and FYNNEI. Unmatched junction bases numbered 1, after V lost 1 base and J lost 7 bases. The CDR3 nucleotides are TGTGCCAGCAGTGAAGGACTAGCGGCGACCCAGTACTTC. Translated, it gives CASSEGLAATQYF.

The chain combines TRBV6-1 with TRBJ2-3; maybe TRBD2 (5 bases). Germline CDR1 reads MNHNS; CDR2 reads SASEGT. V lost 8 bases and J lost 1, with 10 bases in between. The CDR3 runs to 13 residues. CDR3 in DNA: TGTGCCAGCGAGGCCGGGGGCACAGATACGCAGTATTTT. Its translation is CASEAGGTDTQYF.

The chain combines TRBV25-1 with TRBJ2-2, with TRBD2 as a possible D gene (6 bases). V was cut by 6 bases and J by 2 bases, with 13 bases left in between. Germline loops: CDR1 MGHDK, CDR2 SYGVNS. The CDR3 runs 15 residues. CDR3 in DNA: TGTGCCAGCAGAGGGACTCCCCCAAACACCGGGGAGCTGTTTTTT. It is translated as CASRGTPPNTGELFF.

This chain connects TRBV29-1 to TRBJ2-5; the D gene could be TRBD1 or TRBD2 (5 bases each). The CDR3 has 12 amino acids. Deletions cut 2 bases from V and 4 bases from J, with 8 bases between. CDR1 and CDR2 (germline): SQVTM, ANQGSEA. This CDR3 is CSVELGAETQYF. DNA of the CDR3: TGCAGCGTTGAACTCGGGGCAGAGACCCAGTACTTC.

This rearrangement joins TRBV5-1 to TRBJ1-1; 7 bases are a match to TRBD1. The CDR3 loop spans 15 amino acids. From germline, CDR1 is SGHRS and CDR2 YFSETQ. V shed 0 bases and J 4 bases; nucleotides not matched to a gene: 6. CDR3 sequence reads: CASSLASQGGTEAFF. CDR3 bases: TGCGCCAGCAGCTTGGCCAGTCAGGGGGGCACTGAAGCTTTCTTT.

V usage is TRBV4-1 and J usage is TRBJ2-2, with D uncertain. The germline gives CDR1 MGHRA, CDR2 YSYEKL. The germline V and J ends were trimmed by 0 bases and 2 bases, with 16 bases remaining between them. The CDR3 is made up of 18 amino acids. The DNA for the CDR3 is TGCGCCAGCAGCCAAGATCTAATTTTCTGGGAAAACACCGGGGAGCTGTTTTTT. Translation gives CASSQDLIFWENTGELFF.

The rearrangement joins TRBV28 to TRBJ2-7, with TRBD1 identical over 8 bases. The CDR3 spans 14 residues. V trimming: 9 bases; J trimming: 3 bases; junction bases outside the gene matches: 10. Per germline, CDR1 MDHEN and CDR2 SYDVKM. For the CDR3, the DNA is TGTGCCAGTCTCAGGACAGGGTCTGTCTACGAGCAGTACTTC. Its protein product is CASLRTGSVYEQYF.

The J gene is TRBJ1-3, the V gene TRBV18; no firm D call. Germline V gene data show CDR1 as KGHSH and CDR2 as LQKENI. The CDR3 covers 16 residues. The V end lost 2 bases, the J end lost 1 base, and 12 bases lay between the germline ends. The chain's CDR3 is CASSPGPGLSGNTIYF. The CDR3 DNA reads as TGTGCCAGCTCACCAGGGCCAGGATTGTCTGGAAACACCATATATTTT.

The rearrangement links TRBV2 to TRBJ2-1; the D gene is possibly TRBD1 (6 bases). CDR1 and CDR2 (germline): SNHLY, FYNNEI. Trimming stripped 4 bases from V and 7 bases from J, with 20 bases between. The length of the CDR3 is 16 residues. This chain's CDR3 is CASSVEAVRGGNEQFF. The CDR3 nucleotides are TGTGCCAGCAGTGTGGAGGCGGTCAGGGGTGGGAATGAGCAGTTCTTC.

As DNA, the CDR3 is TGTGCCATCAGTGAGTCGAGACGGCACAATGAGCAGTTCTTC. Its protein product is CAISESRRHNEQFF. The chain uses TRBV10-3 and TRBJ2-1; D uncertain. Germline V gives CDR1 ENHRY, CDR2 SYGVKD. The V end lost 0 bases, the J end lost 5 bases, and 8 bases lay between the germline ends. The CDR3 is 14 residues long.

The CDR3 spells CAWIRSSNYGYTF. The CDR3 DNA follows: TGTGCCTGGATCCGCAGTTCTAACTATGGCTACACCTTC. This rearrangement joins TRBV30 to TRBJ1-2; D remains unclear. The CDR3 totals 13 residues. CDR1 and CDR2 (germline): GTSNPN, SVGIG (reference sequence). V lost 4 bases to trimming and J lost 0 bases, with 9 bases between them.

J is TRBJ1-2 and V is TRBV5-6; 9 nucleotides line up with TRBD1. The V segment lost 0 bases and the J segment 4 bases; nucleotides outside the gene matches: 4. The CDR3 spans 15 residues. Germline loops: CDR1 SGHDT, CDR2 YYEEEE. Here the CDR3 reads CASSLDRGQSYGYTF. CDR3 sequence (DNA): TGTGCCAGCAGCTTGGACAGGGGGCAGAGCTATGGCTACACCTTC.

The chain combines TRBV10-3 with TRBJ1-5; no clear D. This CDR3 comprises 13 residues. From germline, CDR1 is ENHRY and CDR2 SYGVKD. V shed 10 bases and J shed 7 bases, with 17 bases lying between them. CDR3 amino acids: CATTENSGQPQHF. Written as DNA, the CDR3 is TGTGCCACCACCGAAAATAGTGGACAGCCCCAGCATTTT.

This clone was seen only a few times. The chain employs TRBV27 and TRBJ2-3; D possibly matches TRBD1 or TRBD2 (6 bases each). The germline CDR1 and CDR2 sequences are MNHEY and SMNVEV (reference sequence). Deletions cut 5 bases from V and 3 bases from J, with 18 bases between. This CDR3 is built from 16 residues. CDR3 residues: CASSPLTWGATDTQYF. The DNA for the CDR3 is TGTGCCAGCAGTCCTCTTACGTGGGGGGCTACAGATACGCAGTATTTT.

The CDR3 loop reads CASSPPHGKNIQYF. The DNA for the CDR3 is TGTGCCAGCAGTCCTCCACATGGCAAAAACATTCAGTACTTC. The rearrangement links TRBV28 to TRBJ2-4; D is undetermined. CDR1 MDHEN and CDR2 SYDVKM come from the germline V gene. This CDR3 contains 14 residues. Trimming pared 5 bases from V and 3 bases from J, leaving 11 bases between.

The chain employs TRBV5-1 and TRBJ1-1; a weak D match, TRBD1 (6 bases). Trimming pared 4 bases from V and 2 bases from J, leaving 18 bases between. This CDR3 contains 16 residues. Looked up from germline, CDR1 is SGHRS and CDR2 is YFSETQ. The CDR3 bases are TGCGCCAGCAGCCTACAGGGACCGGGGGACAACACTGAAGCTTTCTTT. Translating it yields CASSLQGPGDNTEAFF.

Details on this clone: The same CDR3 can be traced to other DNA sequences in this sample. This rearrangement joins TRBV18 to TRBJ2-7, with no clear D. Germline V gene sequence: CDR1 KGHSH, CDR2 LQKENI. V lost 5 bases and J lost 3, with 8 bases in between. The CDR3 loop spans 12 amino acids. The CDR3 loop reads CASSSPSYEQYF. CDR3 nucleotides: TGTGCCAGCTCATCTCCGAGCTACGAGCAGTACTTC.

The V and J genes are TRBV2 and TRBJ2-3; 10 positions agree with TRBD1. The CDR3 covers 17 residues. J gave up 2 bases and V 4 bases, and 9 bases lay outside the gene matches. Germline V gene sequence: CDR1 SNHLY, CDR2 FYNNEI. The DNA of the CDR3 is TGTGCCAGCAGTGCCCGACAGGGGGCGATTGTCACAGATACGCAGTATTTT. Encoded protein: CASSARQGAIVTDTQYF.

The J gene is TRBJ2-7, the V gene TRBV2; D gene uncertain. This CDR3 has 14 residues. The germline V gene has CDR1 SNHLY and CDR2 FYNNEI. Trimming took 7 bases from V and 0 from J, leaving 13 bases between them. The CDR3 bases are TGTGCCAGCATCCCCCAGACGGGCTCCTACGAGCAGTACTTC. Translating gives CASIPQTGSYEQYF.

This rearrangement joins TRBV5-1 to TRBJ1-4; 10 bases are a match to TRBD1. The CDR3 runs 15 residues. With V trimmed by 4 bases and J by 4 bases, 4 bases remained unmatched. The V gene's germline CDR1 is SGHRS and CDR2 YFSETQ. The CDR3 loop reads CASSQRTGGNEKLFF. The DNA for the CDR3 is TGCGCCAGCAGCCAAAGGACAGGGGGTAATGAAAAACTGTTTTTT.

This clone was counted a single time. This specimen includes other DNA sequences encoding the same CDR3. This chain joins TRBV5-1 and TRBJ2-1; D could derive from TRBD1 or TRBD2 (5 bases each). The CDR3 loop spans 15 amino acids. The germline CDR1 and CDR2 sequences are SGHRS and YFSETQ. Trimming stripped 0 bases from V and 2 bases from J, with 9 bases between. CDR3 region: CASSLGGSAYNEQFF. DNA of the CDR3: TGCGCCAGCAGCTTGGGGGGGAGTGCCTACAATGAGCAGTTCTTC. Full variable domain (missing parts from reference TRBV5-1 and TRBJ2-1): KAGVTQTPRYLIKTRGQQVTLSCSPISGHRSVSWYQQTPGQGLQFLFEYFSETQRNKGNFPGRFSGRQFSNSRSEMNVSTLELGDSALYLCASSLGGSAYNEQFFGPGTRLTVL.

The chain recombines TRBV6-1 with TRBJ1-5; D uncertain. The CDR3 length is 16 residues. V lost 3 bases and J 7 bases, leaving 19 bases between the germline ends. Germline CDR1 MNHNS, CDR2 SASEGT. CDR3 DNA sequence: TGTGCCAGCAGTGATATGGACGGTGTGTTTTGGCAGCCCCAGCATTTT. It yields the protein CASSDMDGVFWQPQHF.

This clone was seen once. This chain joins TRBV5-1 and TRBJ1-1; tentatively, D is TRBD1 (5 bases). The CDR3 is 11 residues long. Germline V CDR1 and CDR2: SGHRS, YFSETQ. V gave up 5 bases and J gave up 10 bases, with 12 bases separating them. The CDR3 region is CASRGEGRAFF. Written as DNA, the CDR3 is TGCGCCAGCAGGGGGGAGGGGCGAGCTTTCTTT.

This clone was counted once. The chain combines TRBV5-1 with TRBJ2-3; 8 nucleotides agree with TRBD1. Germline V gene lookup returns CDR1 SGHRS and CDR2 YFSETQ. Trimming removed 0 bases from V and 4 bases from J; junction bases left unmatched: 4. The CDR3 spans 15 residues. The CDR3 is CASSLGQGIPDTQYF. The CDR3 nucleotides are TGCGCCAGCAGCTTGGGACAGGGGATCCCAGATACGCAGTATTTT.